This TCR beta chain was captured in a study of OX40 agonist ivuxolimab in advanced cancers. Looking at the study overall: Mean age approximately 61 years, range roughly 20 to 85; around 80% male. Enrollees could have had prior anti-PD-1, anti-PD-L1 or anti-CTLA-4 therapy, which approximately 40% had received.

Trimming removed 5 bases from V and 16 bases from J; junction bases left unmatched: 11. Germline-derived CDR1 and CDR2 are DFQATT and SNEGSKA (reference sequence). The length of the CDR3 is 11 residues. TCRdb's table, derived via immunoSEQ multiplex PCR, lists solely in-frame clones and lacks some. The sample includes roughly 98,000 clones, about 79% seen only once; the top ten take more than 1.1%. Study observations and caveats: Some patients who did not respond also had low normalized T-cell clonal expansion.

To note about this clone: What it binds is unknown.

The sequence came from an adult with an advanced solid tumor such as melanoma, head and neck, liver or kidney cancer. The chain carries TRBV20-1 and TRBJ2-1, with 7 bases identical to TRBD2. The starting material was CD4+ or CD8+ T cells sorted from blood, obtained in a trial of the OX40 agonist ivuxolimab. In DNA, the CDR3 is TGCAGTGCTCTCTCGAGGACTAGGGCCTTCTTC. The encoded protein is CSALSRTRAFF.